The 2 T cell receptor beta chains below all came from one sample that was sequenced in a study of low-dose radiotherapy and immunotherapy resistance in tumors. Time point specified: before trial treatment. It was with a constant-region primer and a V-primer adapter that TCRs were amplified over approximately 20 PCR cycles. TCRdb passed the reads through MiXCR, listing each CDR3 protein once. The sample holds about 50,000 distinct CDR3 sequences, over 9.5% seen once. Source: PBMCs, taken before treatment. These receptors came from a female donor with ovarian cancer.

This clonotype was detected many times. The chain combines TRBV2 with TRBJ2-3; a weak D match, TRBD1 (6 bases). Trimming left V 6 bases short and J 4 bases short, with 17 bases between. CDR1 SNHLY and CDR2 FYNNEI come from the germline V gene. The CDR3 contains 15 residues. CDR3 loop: CASSVLGGAADTQYF. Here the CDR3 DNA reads TGTGCCAGCAGCGTACTAGGGGGTGCGGCAGATACGCAGTATTTT.

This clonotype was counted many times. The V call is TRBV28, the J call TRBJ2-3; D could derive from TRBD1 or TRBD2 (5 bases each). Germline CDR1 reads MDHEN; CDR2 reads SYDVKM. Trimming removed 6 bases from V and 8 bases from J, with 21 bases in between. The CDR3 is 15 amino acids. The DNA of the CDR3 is TGTGCCAGCAGCCCGGTCCAGACCTTTGGGGGTACGCAGTATTTT. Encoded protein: CASSPVQTFGGTQYF.